This T cell receptor beta chain was retrieved from a study of blood T cell repertoires in COVID-19. Study as a whole: Collection of acute and convalescent COVID-19 samples took place in the United States, Italy and Spain. T cells, B-cell-depleted T cells, or PBMCs supplied cDNA or gDNA.

Per the study methods: Amplification from reference gene primers served as the basis for estimated nucleated cell counts. Here immunoSEQ multiplex PCR was the method, and the copy in TCRdb shows in-frame clones only, minus some. V and J calls and clone size follow that table, whereas D and trimming were derived from the DNA. The sample contains hundreds of thousands of clones, around 83% of which appear only once. CDR3 length: 20 residues. CDR1 and CDR2 from the germline V gene are SGHVS and FQNEAQ. The J segment lost 0 bases and the V segment lost 2 bases, leaving 16 bases of the junction unmatched.

The chain carries TRBV7-8 and TRBJ2-3, with 8 bases matching TRBD2. Sample: peripheral blood. The TCR sequence derives from a man aged 35 to 55 with acute or convalescent COVID-19. CDR3 nucleotide sequence: TGTGCCAGCAGCTTACCAGGGTCGGCTAGCGGGCTCTCTAGCACAGATACGCAGTATTTT. Translating it yields CASSLPGSASGLSSTDTQYF.